What follows are 20 T cell receptor beta chains derived from one specimen sequenced in a study of blood T cell repertoires in COVID-19. Generated by immunoSEQ multiplex PCR, the TCRdb table keeps only in-frame clones and is missing some. The sample shows about 530,000 clones, roughly nine tenths of them seen only once. The sequenced sample was peripheral blood. The receptors were sampled from a woman aged 45-60 years with COVID-19, enrolled during active disease.

The V and J genes are TRBV5-8 and TRBJ1-4; 8 bases align to TRBD1. J was trimmed by 0 bases and V by 4 bases; bases with no gene match: 5. The CDR3 loop spans 16 amino acids. The germline gives CDR1 SGHTS, CDR2 YDEGEE. This chain's CDR3 is CASSPDRGATNEKLFF. For the CDR3, the DNA is TGTGCCAGCAGCCCCGACAGGGGTGCAACTAATGAAAAACTGTTTTTT.

The rearrangement uses TRBV4-2 and TRBJ1-1; tentatively, D is TRBD1 (5 bases). Per germline, CDR1 LGHNA and CDR2 YNFKEQ. The CDR3 loop spans 15 amino acids. With 0 bases removed from V and 4 bases from J, the gap between germline ends came to 12 bases. The CDR3 DNA follows: TGTGCCAGCAGCCAAGATGGGGCGGCCCTCACTGAAGCTTTCTTT. Its protein product is CASSQDGAALTEAFF.

The chain has TRBV10-3 and TRBJ2-1, with a weak D call TRBD2 (6 bases). CDR3 size: 14 residues. Trimming pared 10 bases from V and 4 bases from J, leaving 17 bases between. Germline V CDR1 and CDR2: ENHRY, SYGVKD. Here the CDR3 DNA reads TGTGCCACCACAAGCGGGCCCCGTTACAATGAGCAGTTCTTC. This gives the protein CATTSGPRYNEQFF.

The genes are TRBV10-3 and TRBJ1-2; a weak D match, TRBD1 (5 bases). V lost 10 bases and J lost 8, with 23 bases in between. This CDR3 region has 14 residues. Germline V gene lookup returns CDR1 ENHRY and CDR2 SYGVKD. As DNA, the CDR3 is TGTGCCACAACCTCGGTTAGGGGATCTGTAGGCTACACCTTC. Amino acid sequence: CATTSVRGSVGYTF.

The DNA of the CDR3 is TGTGCCAGCAGCTTTGGGACAGGGGGCCCCGGGGAGCTGTTTTTT. Its protein product is CASSFGTGGPGELFF. V usage is TRBV9 and J usage is TRBJ2-2, with TRBD1 identical over 12 bases. Looked up from germline, CDR1 is SGDLS and CDR2 is YYNGEE. The CDR3 has 15 amino acids. Trimming took 4 bases from V and 6 from J; bases not matched to a gene: 4.

The chain carries TRBV3-1 (or the pseudogene TRBV3-2) and TRBJ1-4; the D gene is possibly TRBD1 (5 bases). Germline V lookup: CDR1 LGHDT, CDR2 YNNKEL (reference sequence). V lost 0 bases to trimming and J lost 0 bases, with 5 bases between them. The length of the CDR3 is 15 residues. Here the CDR3 DNA reads TGTGCCAGCAGCCAAGACAGGGCAACTAATGAAAAACTGTTTTTT. It is translated as CASSQDRATNEKLFF.

The gene calls are TRBV7-2 and TRBJ1-2; 11 bases agree with TRBD1. The CDR3 extends over 14 amino acids. Germline CDR1 SGHTA, CDR2 FQGNSA. With V trimmed by 7 bases and J by 8 bases, 9 bases remained unmatched. As DNA, the CDR3 is TGTGCCAGCACCCGGACAGGGGGCGCTGAGGGCTACACCTTC. Protein: CASTRTGGAEGYTF.

This rearrangement joins TRBV7-2 to TRBJ1-2; TRBD1 agrees at 7 bases. This CDR3 comprises 17 residues. The germline V gene encodes CDR1 SGHTA and CDR2 FQGNSA. V lost 4 bases, J lost 8 bases, and 19 bases stayed unmatched. DNA for the CDR3: TGTGCCAGCAGCTCCCCCGGTAGAGGGGGCGCGGCAAGAGGCTACACCTTC. Its translation: CASSSPGRGGAARGYTF.

This chain joins TRBV5-6 and TRBJ2-3, with 10 bases lining up with TRBD2. Per the germline V gene, CDR1 is SGHDT and CDR2 is YYEEEE. Trimming at V came to 3 bases and at J to 1 base, leaving 5 bases not matched to a gene. This CDR3 region has 16 residues. For the CDR3, the DNA is TGTGCCAGCAGCTCCACCGGGACTAGCGGCACAGATACGCAGTATTTT. Translated: CASSSTGTSGTDTQYF. Variable domain in full (rest from reference TRBV5-6 and TRBJ2-3): DAGVTQSPTHLIKTRGQQVTLRCSPKSGHDTVSWYQQALGQGPQFIFQYYEEEERQRGNFPDRFSGHQFPNYSSELNVNALLLGDSALYLCASSSTGTSGTDTQYFGPGTRLTVL.

V and J are TRBV9 and TRBJ1-2; no clear D gene. Trimming removed 3 bases from V and 7 bases from J, with 13 bases in between. Per germline, CDR1 SGDLS and CDR2 YYNGEE. The CDR3 length is 13 residues. DNA of the CDR3: TGTGCCAGCAGCGACCTATGGAGTGGTGGCTACACCTTC. It specifies CASSDLWSGGYTF.

Remarks on this clone: A read error may account for a junction end that differs from germline. This sequence joins TRBV7-2 and TRBJ2-3, with 7 nucleotides matching TRBD1. Germline values: CDR1 SGHTA, CDR2 FQGNSA. This CDR3 has 13 amino acids. CDR3 coding DNA: TGTGCCAGCAGATTAGGGGGCAAAGATACGCAGTATTTT. The encoded protein is CASRLGGKDTQYF.

The chain joins TRBV7-8 to TRBJ1-2, with D unresolved. Trimming left V 2 bases short and J 8 bases short, with 15 bases between. Germline V gene sequence: CDR1 SGHVS, CDR2 FQNEAQ. The CDR3 is 14 amino acids. CDR3 coding DNA: TGTGCCAGCAGCTTACTTAGCCCAAACGGGGGCTACACCTTC. Protein product: CASSLLSPNGGYTF.

The J gene is TRBJ2-5, the V gene TRBV19; D is unresolved. Trimming shortened V by 8 bases and J by 0 bases, and 16 bases separated the two germline ends. This CDR3 has 15 residues. CDR1 is LNHDA and CDR2 is SQIVND in the germline V gene (reference sequence). CDR3 in DNA: TGTGCCAGTTCAAATAACCCAGGAAACCAAGAGACCCAGTACTTC. It encodes CASSNNPGNQETQYF.

The chain links TRBV5-1 to TRBJ1-1; 9 bases map to TRBD1. V lost 7 bases, J lost 11 bases, and 15 bases stayed unmatched. The CDR3 totals 14 residues. Germline values: CDR1 SGHRS, CDR2 YFSETQ. This CDR3 is CASGPRPGQGYAFF. CDR3 coding DNA: TGCGCCAGCGGCCCCAGACCGGGACAGGGTTATGCTTTCTTT.

V and J are TRBV27 and TRBJ1-4, with 7 bases aligning to TRBD1. The germline gives CDR1 MNHEY, CDR2 SMNVEV (reference sequence). With V trimmed by 6 bases and J by 5 bases, 6 bases remained unmatched. The CDR3 is 14 residues long. In DNA, the CDR3 is TGTGCCAGCAGCCCGGGACAGCCCAATGAAAAACTGTTTTTT. Protein: CASSPGQPNEKLFF.

The CDR3 region has the DNA TGTGCCACCAGTGATTTCGTTTCCGGCTACGAGCAGTACTTC. This gives the protein CATSDFVSGYEQYF. The chain employs TRBV24-1 and TRBJ2-7; D gene uncertain. The CDR3 covers 14 residues. Germline loops: CDR1 KGHDR, CDR2 SFDVKD. Trimming shortened V by 1 base and J by 3 bases, and 9 bases separated the two germline ends.

V and J are TRBV10-3 and TRBJ2-7; the D is unclear. Germline assignment: CDR1 ENHRY and CDR2 SYGVKD. The V and J ends lost 4 bases and 2 bases respectively, with 9 bases between them. CDR3 length equals 13 residues. The CDR3 DNA reads as TGTGCCATCAGTGCGGCAGCGACCTACGAGCAGTACTTC. Encoded protein: CAISAAATYEQYF.

The J gene is TRBJ1-2, the V gene TRBV19, with 7 bases aligning to TRBD1. This CDR3 is 13 amino acids long. Germline V gene sequence: CDR1 LNHDA, CDR2 SQIVND (reference sequence). V shed 3 bases, J shed 8 bases, and the junction held 6 bases outside the gene matches. CDR3 nucleotide sequence: TGTGCCAGTAGTATCGACAGGGCTGGAGGCTACACCTTC. The encoded protein is CASSIDRAGGYTF.

This clone has only one observation. The rearrangement links TRBV3-1 (or the pseudogene TRBV3-2) to TRBJ1-2; 11 positions match TRBD1. The junction had 2 bases not matched to a gene; V was cut back by 2 bases and J by 3 bases. The CDR3 spans 15 residues. Per the germline V gene, CDR1 is LGHDT and CDR2 is YNNKEL (reference sequence). This CDR3 is CASSQSDRGHYGYTF. The CDR3 region has the DNA TGTGCCAGCAGCCAATCGGACAGGGGGCACTATGGCTACACCTTC.

The V and J genes are TRBV5-1 and TRBJ2-3, with 8 bases fitting TRBD1. Losses at the gene ends were 1 base for V and 2 bases for J; bases not matched to a gene: 3. CDR1 is SGHRS and CDR2 is YFSETQ in the germline V gene. The CDR3 sequence is 15 residues long. CDR3 in DNA: TGCGCCAGCAGCTTGCAGGGGGCAAACACAGATACGCAGTATTTT. Translated: CASSLQGANTDTQYF.